This section outlines one T cell receptor (beta chain) sequence together with its context. Using immunoSEQ multiplex PCR, the repertoire was profiled, and TCRdb retains in-frame clones only, with some absent. The table includes a few thousand clones, approximately 97% detected once. The data stem from a study of naive CD8 T cells in extremely preterm neonates. Germline V gives CDR1 MDHEN, CDR2 SYDVKM. Trimming took 3 bases from V and 7 from J, leaving 13 bases between them. CDR3 length: 15 residues. The chain couples TRBV28 to TRBJ1-6; D not resolved. Source material: naive CD8+ T cells from blood. This clonotype originated in a human donor in good health. The CDR3 sequence is CASSLRRYPNSPLHF. The CDR3 coding sequence is TGTGCCAGCAGTTTGAGAAGATACCCGAATTCACCCCTCCACTTT.